The clone carrying this T cell receptor (beta chain) turned up a few times. The data stem from a study of T cell responses to AZD1222 COVID-19 vaccine. Using immunoSEQ multiplex PCR, the repertoire was profiled, and TCRdb retains in-frame clones only, with some absent. The sample shows some 62,000 clones, over 60% of them seen only once. The sequence was collected from an adult in good health. The material sequenced was peripheral blood, taken on day 0 of AZD1222 vaccination.

The CDR3 DNA reads as TGTGCCAGCGCCAGGGATGGGTACACTGAAGCTTTCTTT. Translation: CASARDGYTEAFF. This chain joins TRBV7-9 and TRBJ1-1; perhaps TRBD1 as D (5 bases). The V gene's germline CDR1 is SEHNR and CDR2 FQNEAQ (reference sequence). There are 13 residues in the CDR3. V was shortened by 8 bases and J by 3 bases, with 13 bases between the two germline ends.